The T cell receptor beta chain described here comes from a study of immune evolution from preneoplasia to lung adenocarcinoma. Overall study results and limits: Top clone frequencies peaked in normal lung, apparently declining through invasive adenocarcinoma. Highest clonality occurred in KRAS-mutant, not EGFR-mutant or double wild-type, nodules. Normal lung had highest clonality; later lesions appeared denser, more diverse.

Repertoires were generated with immunoSEQ multiplex PCR, while TCRdb's copy carries only in-frame clones and drops some. The profile shows fewer than 8,500 clones, about 78% of them singletons. With respect to this clone: No antigen is known for it.

The germline gives CDR1 MDHEN, CDR2 SYDVKM. The CDR3 runs 13 residues. V was pared by 0 bases and J by 10 bases, with 9 bases between. The V call is TRBV28, the J call TRBJ1-4; the D gene is possibly TRBD1 (5 bases). This sequence originates from a donor at least 70 years old with lung adenocarcinoma. The material sequenced was FFPE minimally invasive lung adenocarcinoma tissue. CDR3 nucleotide sequence: TGTGCCAGCAGTTTATGGGGGGAGGGAAAACTGTTTTTT. As protein: CASSLWGEGKLFF.